Shown below are 9 T cell receptor beta chains from a single sample sequenced in a study of shared clonotypes between healthy human individuals (dated by TCRdb to the early 2020s). The library relied on the immunoSEQ multiplex PCR assay. In its TCRdb copy, this immuneACCESS table keeps in-frame sequences only and misses some clones. Where compared with another copy, unresolved V genes explain less than half of these, and the others have no known cause. The sample profile shows some 2 million clones; 95% of them were found once. Of the sample, about 0.13% falls within the top ten clones. Sequenced: naive CD4+ T cells sorted from blood. This sample's cell subset or site label indicates: CD45RA+ positively selected. These receptors originate from a man between 18 and 29 years old in good health.

The V gene is TRBV4-3, the J gene TRBJ1-4; TRBD1 aligns across 9 bases. Trimming cost V 0 bases and J 7 bases; bases outside gene matches: 12. Germline V gene lookup returns CDR1 LGHNA and CDR2 YSLEER. This CDR3 spans 18 amino acids. CDR3 bases: TGCGCCAGCAGCCAAGATCTTCTCGGGACAGGGAGGCCTGAAAAACTGTTTTTT. Residues: CASSQDLLGTGRPEKLFF.

This clone was seen a single time. This chain joins TRBV10-1 and TRBJ1-1, with a possible D match to TRBD1 (6 bases). Deletions cut 4 bases from V and 6 bases from J, with 12 bases between. This CDR3 has 13 residues. Per the germline V gene, CDR1 is WNHNN and CDR2 is SYGVQD (reference sequence). The CDR3 region is CASSANRDAEAFF. The DNA of the CDR3 is TGCGCCAGCAGTGCAAACAGGGACGCTGAAGCTTTCTTT.

In its sample, this clone was seen once. The J gene is TRBJ2-5, the V gene TRBV30; D unresolved. The CDR3 sequence is 13 residues long. Trimming shortened V by 0 bases and J by 5 bases, and 10 bases separated the two germline ends. In germline, CDR1 is GTSNPN, CDR2 SVGIG (reference sequence). For the CDR3, the DNA is TGTGCCTGGAGTGTCGGCTCGAGGGAGACCCAGTACTTC. Protein sequence: CAWSVGSRETQYF. Using reference TRBV30 and TRBJ2-5 for the parts outside the CDR3, the full variable domain is SQTIHQWPATLVQPVGSPLSLECTVEGTSNPNLYWYRQAAGRGLQLLFYSVGIGQISSEVPQNLSASRPQDRQFILSSKKLLLSDSGFYLCAWSVGSRETQYFGPGTRLLVL.

CDR3 sequence: CASSPREGYTF. For the CDR3, the DNA is TGTGCCAGCAGCCCCAGGGAAGGCTACACCTTC. V and J are TRBV2 and TRBJ1-2, with a tentative D call TRBD1 (5 bases). The V end lost 6 bases, the J end lost 8 bases, and 10 bases lay between the germline ends. CDR1 and CDR2 (germline): SNHLY, FYNNEI. CDR3 length: 11 amino acids.

CDR3 sequence: CASSLVGGEAFF. In DNA, the CDR3 is TGTGCCAGCAGCTTAGTTGGGGGTGAAGCTTTCTTT. V and J are TRBV7-2 and TRBJ1-1, with D possibly TRBD1 on 5 matching bases. The CDR3 contains 12 residues. CDR1 and CDR2 from the germline V gene are SGHTA and FQGNSA. V was pared by 1 base and J by 7 bases, with 7 bases between.

The chain has TRBV20-1 and TRBJ1-4; D not certain. Germline V lookup: CDR1 DFQATT, CDR2 SNEGSKA (reference sequence). The length of the CDR3 is 11 residues. The ends were cut back, 8 bases at V and 8 bases at J, with 12 bases in the middle. Here the CDR3 DNA reads TGCAGTACCCTATGGAGGGAAAAACTGTTTTTT. This translates into CSTLWREKLFF.

This clone occurred once. The rearrangement joins TRBV6-6 to TRBJ2-5, with 7 bases identical to TRBD1. Judging by the DNA end, TRBJ2-7 fits better; the J call may be wrong. This CDR3 has 15 amino acids. Germline V CDR1 and CDR2: MNHNY, SVGAGI (reference sequence). The CDR3 region has the DNA TGTGCCAGCAGGCGCCCAGGGGGAGATAGCAACGAGCAGTACTTC. It translates to CASRRPGGDSNEQYF.

Here the CDR3 DNA reads TGCGCCAGCAGCCATTTGAAAGGCGGGAACACCTTC. Translating it yields CASSHLKGGNTF. V usage is TRBV4-1 and J usage is TRBJ1-2; no definite D call. CDR1 is MGHRA, CDR2 YSYEKL, per germline. This CDR3 is 12 amino acids long. Between the trimmed V and J ends, which lost 3 bases and 12 bases, there was a span of 14 bases.

V gene TRBV7-2 combines with J gene TRBJ2-7; the match to TRBD2 covers 13 bases. V gave up 5 bases and J gave up 4 bases; unmatched junction bases: 14. This CDR3 has 18 amino acids. CDR1 is SGHTA, CDR2 FQGNSA, per germline. The CDR3, as DNA: TGTGCCAGCAGCCTTCGAGGGACTAGCGGGACCGGGCCTTACGAGCAGTACTTC. It is translated as CASSLRGTSGTGPYEQYF.